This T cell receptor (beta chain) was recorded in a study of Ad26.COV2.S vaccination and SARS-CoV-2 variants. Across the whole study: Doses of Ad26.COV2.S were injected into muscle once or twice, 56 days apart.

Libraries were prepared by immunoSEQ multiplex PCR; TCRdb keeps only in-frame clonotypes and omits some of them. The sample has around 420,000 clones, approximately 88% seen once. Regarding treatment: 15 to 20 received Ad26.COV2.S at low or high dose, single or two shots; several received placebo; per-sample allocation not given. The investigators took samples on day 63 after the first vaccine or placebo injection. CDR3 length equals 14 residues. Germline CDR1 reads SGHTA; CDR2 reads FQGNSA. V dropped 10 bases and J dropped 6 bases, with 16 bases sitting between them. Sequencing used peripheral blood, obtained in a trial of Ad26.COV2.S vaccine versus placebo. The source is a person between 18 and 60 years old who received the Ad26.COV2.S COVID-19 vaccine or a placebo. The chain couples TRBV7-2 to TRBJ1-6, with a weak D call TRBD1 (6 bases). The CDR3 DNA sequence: TGTGCCACAACAACACAGGGTCGTAATTCACCCCTCCACTTT. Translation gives CATTTQGRNSPLHF.